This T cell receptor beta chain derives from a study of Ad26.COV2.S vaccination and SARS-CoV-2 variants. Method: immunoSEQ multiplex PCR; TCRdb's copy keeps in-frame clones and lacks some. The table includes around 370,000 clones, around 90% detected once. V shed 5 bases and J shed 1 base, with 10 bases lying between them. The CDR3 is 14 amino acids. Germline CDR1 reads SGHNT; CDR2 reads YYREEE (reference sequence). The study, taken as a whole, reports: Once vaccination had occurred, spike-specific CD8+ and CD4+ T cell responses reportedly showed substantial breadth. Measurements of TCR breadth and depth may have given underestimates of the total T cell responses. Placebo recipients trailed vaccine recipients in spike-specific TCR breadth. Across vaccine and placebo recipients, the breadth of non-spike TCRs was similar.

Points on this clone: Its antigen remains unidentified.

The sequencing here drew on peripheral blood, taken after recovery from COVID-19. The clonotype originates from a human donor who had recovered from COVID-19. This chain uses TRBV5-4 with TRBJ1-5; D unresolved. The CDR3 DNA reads TGTGCCAGCAGTAAAGGAGGGAGCAATCAGCCCCAGCATTTT. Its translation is CASSKGGSNQPQHF.